The source of this TCR beta chain is a study of blood T cell repertoires in COVID-19. Overall study: The United States, Italy and Spain were the sources of the acute and convalescent COVID-19 samples. Sources were T cells, B-cell-depleted T cells, or PBMCs; the material itself was cDNA or gDNA.

Under the authors' procedure: Reference gene primers were amplified, and this amplification served to estimate nucleated cell counts. Data came from immunoSEQ multiplex PCR; TCRdb stores just in-frame clones and leaves some out. V, J and clone size were drawn from that table, and D and trimming were deduced from the DNA. The top ten clones hold 1.8% of a sample with about 70,000 clones, roughly four fifths of them seen once. V lost 0 bases and J 3 bases, leaving 5 bases between the germline ends. Germline assignment: CDR1 GTSNPN and CDR2 SVGIG (reference sequence). The CDR3 contains 12 residues. What was sequenced was peripheral blood. This sequence joins TRBV30 and TRBJ1-1; D is uncertain. The source of this sequence is an older woman with acute or convalescent COVID-19. The CDR3 DNA sequence: TGTGCCTGGAGTGTTGTAGACACTGAAGCTTTCTTT. Translated: CAWSVVDTEAFF.